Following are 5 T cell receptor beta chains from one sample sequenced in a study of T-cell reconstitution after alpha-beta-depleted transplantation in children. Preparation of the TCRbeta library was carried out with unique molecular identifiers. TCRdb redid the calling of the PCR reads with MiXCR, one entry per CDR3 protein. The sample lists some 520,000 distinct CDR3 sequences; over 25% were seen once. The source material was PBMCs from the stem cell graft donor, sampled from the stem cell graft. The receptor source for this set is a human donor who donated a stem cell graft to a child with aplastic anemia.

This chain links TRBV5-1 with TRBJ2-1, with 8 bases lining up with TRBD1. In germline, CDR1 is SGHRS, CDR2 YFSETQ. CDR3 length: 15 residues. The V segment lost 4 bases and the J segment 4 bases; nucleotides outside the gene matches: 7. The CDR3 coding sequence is TGCGCCAGCAGCCTTGACAGGGGTGATTACAATGAGCAGTTCTTC. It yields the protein CASSLDRGDYNEQFF.

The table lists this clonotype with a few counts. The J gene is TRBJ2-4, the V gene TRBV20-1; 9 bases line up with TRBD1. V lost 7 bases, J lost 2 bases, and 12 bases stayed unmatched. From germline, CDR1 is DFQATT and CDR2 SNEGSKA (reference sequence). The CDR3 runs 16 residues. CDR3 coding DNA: TGCAGTGTCAGGGGACAGGGTATGAAAACCAAAAACATTCAGTACTTC. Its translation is CSVRGQGMKTKNIQYF.

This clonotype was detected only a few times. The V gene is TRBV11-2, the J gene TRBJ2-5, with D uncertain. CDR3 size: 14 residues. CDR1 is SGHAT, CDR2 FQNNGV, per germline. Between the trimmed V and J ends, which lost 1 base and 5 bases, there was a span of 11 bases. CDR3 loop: CASSLGVSSETQYF. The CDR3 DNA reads TGTGCCAGCAGCTTAGGAGTTAGCTCTGAGACCCAGTACTTC.

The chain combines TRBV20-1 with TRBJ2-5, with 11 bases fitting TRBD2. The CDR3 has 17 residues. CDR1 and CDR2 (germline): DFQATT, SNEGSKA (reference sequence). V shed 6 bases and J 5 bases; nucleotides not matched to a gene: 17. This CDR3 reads CSAHRRTSGRIWETQYF. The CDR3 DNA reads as TGCAGTGCCCACCGCCGAACTAGCGGGAGAATCTGGGAGACCCAGTACTTC.

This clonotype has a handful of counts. In DNA, the CDR3 is TGTGCCAGCTCACCGGGACAGGGGTCCGAGCAGTACGTC. Translating it yields CASSPGQGSEQYV. The chain employs TRBV18 and TRBJ2-7, with 10 positions matching TRBD1. The V and J ends lost 3 bases and 6 bases, in that order; junction bases with no gene match: 2. In germline, CDR1 is KGHSH, CDR2 LQKENI. This CDR3 has 13 residues.